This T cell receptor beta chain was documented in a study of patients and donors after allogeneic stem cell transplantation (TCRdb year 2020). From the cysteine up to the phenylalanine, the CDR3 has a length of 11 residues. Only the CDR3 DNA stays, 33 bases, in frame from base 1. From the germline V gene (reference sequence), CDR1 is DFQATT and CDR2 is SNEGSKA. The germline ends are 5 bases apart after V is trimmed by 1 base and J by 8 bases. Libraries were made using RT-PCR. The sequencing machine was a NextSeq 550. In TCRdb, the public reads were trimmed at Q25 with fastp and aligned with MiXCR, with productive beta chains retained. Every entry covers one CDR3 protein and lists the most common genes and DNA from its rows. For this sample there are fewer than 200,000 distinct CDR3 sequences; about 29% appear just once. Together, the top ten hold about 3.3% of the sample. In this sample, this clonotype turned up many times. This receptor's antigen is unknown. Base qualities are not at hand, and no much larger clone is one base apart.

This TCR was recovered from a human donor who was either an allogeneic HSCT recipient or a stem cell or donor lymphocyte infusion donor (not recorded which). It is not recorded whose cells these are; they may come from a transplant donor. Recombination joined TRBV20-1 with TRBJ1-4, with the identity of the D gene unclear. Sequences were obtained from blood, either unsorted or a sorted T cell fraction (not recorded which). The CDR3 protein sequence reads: CSARGAEKLFF. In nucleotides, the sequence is TGCAGTGCTAGAGGCGCGGAAAAACTGTTTTTT.